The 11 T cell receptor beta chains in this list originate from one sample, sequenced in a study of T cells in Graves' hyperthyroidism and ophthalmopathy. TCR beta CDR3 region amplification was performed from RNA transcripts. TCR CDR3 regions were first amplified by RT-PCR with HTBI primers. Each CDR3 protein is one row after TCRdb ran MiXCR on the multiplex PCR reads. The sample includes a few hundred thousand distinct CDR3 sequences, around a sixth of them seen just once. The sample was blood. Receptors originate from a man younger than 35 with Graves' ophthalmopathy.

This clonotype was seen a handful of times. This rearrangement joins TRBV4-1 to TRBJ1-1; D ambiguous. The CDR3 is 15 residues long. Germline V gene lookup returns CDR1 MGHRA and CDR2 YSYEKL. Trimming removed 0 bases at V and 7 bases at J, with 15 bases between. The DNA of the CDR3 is TGCGCCAGCAGCCAAGATTTGGCCTCATTATATGAAGCTTTCTTT. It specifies CASSQDLASLYEAFF.

For the CDR3, the DNA is TGTGCCAGCAGTGAAGGGGCAGGGTTCGGAGAGCAGTACTTC. This codes for CASSEGAGFGEQYF. This chain links TRBV2 with TRBJ2-7; tentatively, D is TRBD1 (5 bases). The germline V gene has CDR1 SNHLY and CDR2 FYNNEI. Trimming shortened V by 1 base and J by 7 bases, and 14 bases separated the two germline ends. CDR3 length: 14 residues.

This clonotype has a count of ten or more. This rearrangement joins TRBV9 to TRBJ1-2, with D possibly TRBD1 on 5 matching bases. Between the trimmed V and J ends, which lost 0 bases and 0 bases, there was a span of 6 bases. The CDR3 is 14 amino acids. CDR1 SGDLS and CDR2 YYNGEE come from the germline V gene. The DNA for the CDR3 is TGTGCCAGCAGCGTAGGAGGGGCTAACTATGGCTACACCTTC. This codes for CASSVGGANYGYTF.

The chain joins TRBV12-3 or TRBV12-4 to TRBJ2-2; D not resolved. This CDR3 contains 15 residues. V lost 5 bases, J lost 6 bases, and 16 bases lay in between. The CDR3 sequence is CASSLSAAAAGELFF. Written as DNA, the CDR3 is TGTGCCAGCAGTCTCTCTGCCGCGGCCGCCGGGGAGCTGTTTTTT.

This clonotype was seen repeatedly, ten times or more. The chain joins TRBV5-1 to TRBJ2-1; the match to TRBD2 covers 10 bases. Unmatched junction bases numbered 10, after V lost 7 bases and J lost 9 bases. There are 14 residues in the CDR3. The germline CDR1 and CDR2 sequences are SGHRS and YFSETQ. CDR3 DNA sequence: TGCGCCAGCTCCTTAGCGGGGGGCCCCAGTGAGCAGTTCTTC. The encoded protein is CASSLAGGPSEQFF.

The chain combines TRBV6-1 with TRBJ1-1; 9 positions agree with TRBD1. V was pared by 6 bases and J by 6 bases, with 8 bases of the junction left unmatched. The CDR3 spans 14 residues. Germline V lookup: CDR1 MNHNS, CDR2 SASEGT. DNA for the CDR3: TGTGCCAGCAGCCGGGGACAGGGTCGGCCTGAAGCTTTCTTT. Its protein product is CASSRGQGRPEAFF.

CDR3 residues: CASSITDSNYGYTF. The CDR3 DNA reads as TGTGCCAGTAGTATCACGGACAGTAACTATGGCTACACCTTC. V gene TRBV19 combines with J gene TRBJ1-2; D possibly corresponds to TRBD1 (6 bases). CDR1 and CDR2 from the germline V gene are LNHDA and SQIVND (reference sequence). V was pared by 3 bases and J by 1 base, with 9 bases between. The CDR3 runs 14 residues.

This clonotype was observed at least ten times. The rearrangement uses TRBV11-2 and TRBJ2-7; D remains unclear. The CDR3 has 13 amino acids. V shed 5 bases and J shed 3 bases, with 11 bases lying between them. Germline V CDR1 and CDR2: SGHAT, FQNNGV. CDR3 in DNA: TGTGCCAGCAGCGTCGGGCACGTCTACGAGCAGTACTTC. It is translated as CASSVGHVYEQYF.

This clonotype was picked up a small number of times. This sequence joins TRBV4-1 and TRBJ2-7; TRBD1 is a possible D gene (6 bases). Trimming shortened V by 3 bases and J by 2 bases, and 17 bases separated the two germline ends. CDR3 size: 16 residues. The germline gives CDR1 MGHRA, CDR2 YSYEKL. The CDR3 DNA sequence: TGCGCCAGCAGCCAGGGGGCCCGGACTGCGCCCTACGAGCAGTACTTC. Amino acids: CASSQGARTAPYEQYF.

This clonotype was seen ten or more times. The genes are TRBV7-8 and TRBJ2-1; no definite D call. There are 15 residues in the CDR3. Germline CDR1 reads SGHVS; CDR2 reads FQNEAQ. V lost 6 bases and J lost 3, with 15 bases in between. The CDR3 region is CASSQDGTNYNEQFF. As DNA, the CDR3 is TGTGCCAGCAGTCAGGACGGAACAAACTACAATGAGCAGTTCTTC.

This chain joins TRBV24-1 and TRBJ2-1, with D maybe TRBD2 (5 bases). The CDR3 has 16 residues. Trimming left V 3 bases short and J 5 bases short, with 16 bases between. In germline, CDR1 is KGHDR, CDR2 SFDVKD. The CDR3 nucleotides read TGTGCCACCAGTGATCGGAGGACTGAGTTACACAATGAGCAGTTCTTC. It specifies CATSDRRTELHNEQFF.